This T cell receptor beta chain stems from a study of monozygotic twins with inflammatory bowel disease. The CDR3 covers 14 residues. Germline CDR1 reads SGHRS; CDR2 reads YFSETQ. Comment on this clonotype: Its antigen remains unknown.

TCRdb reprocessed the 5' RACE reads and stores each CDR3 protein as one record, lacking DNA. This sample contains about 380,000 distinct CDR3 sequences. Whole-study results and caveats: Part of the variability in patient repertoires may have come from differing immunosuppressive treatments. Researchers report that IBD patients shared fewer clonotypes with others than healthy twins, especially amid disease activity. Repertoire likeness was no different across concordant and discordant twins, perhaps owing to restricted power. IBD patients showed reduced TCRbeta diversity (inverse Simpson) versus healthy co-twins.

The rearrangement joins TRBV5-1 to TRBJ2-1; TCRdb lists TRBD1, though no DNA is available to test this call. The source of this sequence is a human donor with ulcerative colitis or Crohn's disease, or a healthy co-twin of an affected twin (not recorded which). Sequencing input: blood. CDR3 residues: CASSLAAAGHEQFF.